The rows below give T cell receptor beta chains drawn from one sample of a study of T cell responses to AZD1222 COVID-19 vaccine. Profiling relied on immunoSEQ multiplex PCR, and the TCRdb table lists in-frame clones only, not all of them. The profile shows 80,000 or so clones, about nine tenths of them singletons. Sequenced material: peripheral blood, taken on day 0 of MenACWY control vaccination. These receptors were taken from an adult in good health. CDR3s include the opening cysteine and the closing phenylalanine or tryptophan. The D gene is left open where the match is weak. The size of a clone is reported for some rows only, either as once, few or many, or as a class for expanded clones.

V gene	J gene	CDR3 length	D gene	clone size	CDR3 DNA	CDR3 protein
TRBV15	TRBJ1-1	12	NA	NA	TGTGCCACCAGCAGAGATCTGTTTTGGGCTTTCTTT	CATSRDLFWAFF
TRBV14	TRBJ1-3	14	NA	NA	TGTGCCAGCAGCCAGCTGAGCTCTGGAAACACCATATATTTT	CASSQLSSGNTIYF
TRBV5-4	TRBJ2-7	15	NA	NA	TGTGCCAGCAGCCGGGAACAGGGAAGTGGGTACGAGCAGTACTTC	CASSREQGSGYEQYF
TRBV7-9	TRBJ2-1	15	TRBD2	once	TGTGCCAGCAGTCAGGACACGGGGGGTCGCAATGAGCAGTTCTTC	CASSQDTGGRNEQFF
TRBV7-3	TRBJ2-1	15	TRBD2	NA	TGTGCCAGCAGCTTTAGCGGGACGTCCTACAATGAGCAGTTCTTC	CASSFSGTSYNEQFF
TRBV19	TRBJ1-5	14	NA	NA	TGTGCCACTTCGGACCGAGTAATAAATCAGCCCCAGCATTTT	CATSDRVINQPQHF
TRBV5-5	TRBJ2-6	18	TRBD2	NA	TGTGCCAGCAGCCTGGGACTAGCGGGAGCCTCCGGGGCCAACGTCCTGACTTTC	CASSLGLAGASGANVLTF
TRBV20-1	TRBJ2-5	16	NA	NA	TGCAGTGCTAGTCTCGGGTTGCAGGGATTAGGGGAGACCCAGTACTTC	CSASLGLQGLGETQYF
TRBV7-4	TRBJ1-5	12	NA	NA	TGTGCCAGCAGCTTAGGGGGGCAGCCCCAGCATTTT	CASSLGGQPQHF
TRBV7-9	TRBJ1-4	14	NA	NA	TGTGCCAGCAGCCCCGGAAATTCTAATGAAAAACTGTTTTTT	CASSPGNSNEKLFF
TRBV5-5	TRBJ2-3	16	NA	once	TGTGCCAGCAGATACAGGGCAGTTCGGGGCACAGATACGCAGTATTTT	CASRYRAVRGTDTQYF
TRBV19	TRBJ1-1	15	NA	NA	TGTGCCAGTTGTCGTAAGTCCCTACTGAACACTGAAGCTTTCTTT	CASCRKSLLNTEAFF
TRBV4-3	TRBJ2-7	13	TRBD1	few	TGCGCCAGCAGCTTCAGACAGGGCGACGAGCAGTACTTC	CASSFRQGDEQYF
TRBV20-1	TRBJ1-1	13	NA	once	TGCAGTGCTAGTAAGGGGTCGGGGATTGAAGCTTTCTTT	CSASKGSGIEAFF
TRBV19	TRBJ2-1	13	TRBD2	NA	TGTGCCAGCGGGAGGACAAAATGGGATGAGCAGTTCTTC	CASGRTKWDEQFF
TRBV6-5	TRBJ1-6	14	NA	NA	TGTGCCAGCAGTTATCTGGGCGGGGATTCACCCCTCCACTTT	CASSYLGGDSPLHF
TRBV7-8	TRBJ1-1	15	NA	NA	TGTGCCAGCAGCTTAGTAAGTGTCCGGGGCCCTGAAGCTTTCTTT	CASSLVSVRGPEAFF
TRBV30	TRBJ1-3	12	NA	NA	TGTGCCTGGAGTGATACTGGAAACACCATATATTTT	CAWSDTGNTIYF
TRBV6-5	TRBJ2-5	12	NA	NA	TGTGCCAGCAGTCAATTCAGAGAGACCCAGTACTTC	CASSQFRETQYF
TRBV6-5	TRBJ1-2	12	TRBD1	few	TGTGCCAGTCCGGGACAGCAAATTGGCTACACCTTC	CASPGQQIGYTF
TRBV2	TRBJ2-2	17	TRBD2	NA	TGTGCCAGCAGTGGGAACACAGCGGGACTCAACACCGGGGAGCTGTTTTTT	CASSGNTAGLNTGELFF
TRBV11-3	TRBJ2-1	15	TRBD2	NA	TGTGCCAGCAGCTCGCGAAGCGGGAGCTACAATGAGCAGTTCTTC	CASSSRSGSYNEQFF
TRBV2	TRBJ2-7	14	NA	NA	TGTGCCGGAAGAAATGAGGACGGGTCCTACGAGCAGTACTTC	CAGRNEDGSYEQYF
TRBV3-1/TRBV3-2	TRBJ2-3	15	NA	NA	TGTGCCAGCAGCCAATTATCCGGCGGCACAGATACGCAGTATTTT	CASSQLSGGTDTQYF
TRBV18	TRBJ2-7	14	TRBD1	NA	TGTGCCAGCTCAGCAAGGACAGGGGACTACGAGCAGTACTTC	CASSARTGDYEQYF
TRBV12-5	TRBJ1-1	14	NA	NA	TGTGCTAGTGGTTTCGGGCTGGGGAACACTGAAGCTTTCTTT	CASGFGLGNTEAFF
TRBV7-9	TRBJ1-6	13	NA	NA	TGTGCCAGCAGCTTAGAGGCTAATTCACCCCTCCACTTT	CASSLEANSPLHF
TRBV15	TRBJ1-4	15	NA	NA	TGTGCCACCAGCCGTGGACAGTTAACTAATGAAAAACTGTTTTTT	CATSRGQLTNEKLFF
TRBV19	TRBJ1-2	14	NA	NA	TGTGCCAGTAGCCCGGGGCTTGGTAACTATGGCTACACCTTC	CASSPGLGNYGYTF
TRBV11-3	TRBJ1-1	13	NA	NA	TGTGCCAGCAGCTCCGGCCGAGACACTGAAGCTTTCTTT	CASSSGRDTEAFF
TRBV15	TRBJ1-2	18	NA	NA	TGTGCCACCAGCGGCAGTTCTTTACAGGAGGGGCCCTCCTATGGCTACACCTTC	CATSGSSLQEGPSYGYTF
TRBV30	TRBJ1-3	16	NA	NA	TGTGCCTGGGCTAGAGCAGGGACACTCGAGTTTCGCACCATATATTTT	CAWARAGTLEFRTIYF
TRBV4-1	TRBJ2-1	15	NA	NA	TGCGCCAGCAGCCAAGATTCCGGCTCCTACAATGAGCAGTTCTTC	CASSQDSGSYNEQFF
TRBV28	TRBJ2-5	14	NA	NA	TGTGCCAGCCACGCCGGTGGCAACCAAGAGACCCAGTACTTC	CASHAGGNQETQYF
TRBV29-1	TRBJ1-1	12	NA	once	TGCAGCGTTGAGGGGGGGAACACTGAAGCTTTCTTT	CSVEGGNTEAFF
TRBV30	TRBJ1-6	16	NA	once	TGTGCCTGGAGCGCTGACTCGAGCTCCTATAATTCACCCCTCCACTTT	CAWSADSSSYNSPLHF
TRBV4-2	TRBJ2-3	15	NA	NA	TGTGCCAGCAGCCAAATGTCAGCGGGTTCAGATACGCAGTATTTT	CASSQMSAGSDTQYF
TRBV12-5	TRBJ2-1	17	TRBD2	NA	TGTGCTAGTGGCACAGGACTAGCGGGAGCGAGGTGGGATGAGCAGTTCTTC	CASGTGLAGARWDEQFF
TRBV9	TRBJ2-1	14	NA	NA	TGTGCCAGCAGCGGAGGAGAGAACTACAATGAGCAGTTCTTC	CASSGGENYNEQFF
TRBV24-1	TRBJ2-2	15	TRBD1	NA	TGTGCCACTCGTCCGAGGGACAGCGGTACCGGGGAGCTGTTTTTT	CATRPRDSGTGELFF
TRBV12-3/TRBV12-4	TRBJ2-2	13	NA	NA	TGTGCCAGCAGTGAGCGACAGACCGGGGAGCTGTTTTTT	CASSERQTGELFF
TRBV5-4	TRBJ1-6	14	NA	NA	TGTGCCAGCAGCTTGGTCCAGAGTAATTCACCCCTCCACTTT	CASSLVQSNSPLHF
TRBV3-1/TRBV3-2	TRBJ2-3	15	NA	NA	TGTGCCAGCAGCCCTAGCCTGGTTGTCACAGATACGCAGTATTTT	CASSPSLVVTDTQYF
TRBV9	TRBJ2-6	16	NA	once	TGTGCCAGCAGCGTACTGGGGGCGGTGGGGGCCAACGTCCTGACTTTC	CASSVLGAVGANVLTF
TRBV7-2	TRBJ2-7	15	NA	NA	TGTGCCAGCACCGGGTTCGACGACAGCTCTGGGGGGCAGTACTTC	CASTGFDDSSGGQYF
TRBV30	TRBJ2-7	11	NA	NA	TGTGCCTGGAATGGAGCTTACGAGCAGTACTTC	CAWNGAYEQYF
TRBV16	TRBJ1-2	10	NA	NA	TGTGCCAGCACCGAAACGAAGTACACCTTC	CASTETKYTF
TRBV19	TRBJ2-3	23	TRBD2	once	TGTGCCAGTAGTACGCGGCTCTCCGTGGGGTGGCTAGCGGGAGCCTTTGCCACAGATACGCAGTATTTT	CASSTRLSVGWLAGAFATDTQYF
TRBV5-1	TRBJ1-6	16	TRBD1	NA	TGCGCCAGCAGCTTGTTGGTCGGGACAGATAATTCACCCCTCCACTTT	CASSLLVGTDNSPLHF
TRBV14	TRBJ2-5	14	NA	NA	TGTGCCAGCAGCCAATTGCAAAAAACAGAGACCCAGTACTTC	CASSQLQKTETQYF
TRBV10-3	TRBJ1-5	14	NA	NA	TGTGCCATCAGTGAAGGGGCTAGCAATCAGCCCCAGCATTTT	CAISEGASNQPQHF
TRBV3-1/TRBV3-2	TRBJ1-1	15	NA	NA	TGTGCCAGCAGCCCTCCAGGGACTGCGAACACTGAAGCTTTCTTT	CASSPPGTANTEAFF
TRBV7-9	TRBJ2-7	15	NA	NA	TGTGCCAGCAGAGCCACTGACACGGAGGACTACGAGCAGTACTTC	CASRATDTEDYEQYF